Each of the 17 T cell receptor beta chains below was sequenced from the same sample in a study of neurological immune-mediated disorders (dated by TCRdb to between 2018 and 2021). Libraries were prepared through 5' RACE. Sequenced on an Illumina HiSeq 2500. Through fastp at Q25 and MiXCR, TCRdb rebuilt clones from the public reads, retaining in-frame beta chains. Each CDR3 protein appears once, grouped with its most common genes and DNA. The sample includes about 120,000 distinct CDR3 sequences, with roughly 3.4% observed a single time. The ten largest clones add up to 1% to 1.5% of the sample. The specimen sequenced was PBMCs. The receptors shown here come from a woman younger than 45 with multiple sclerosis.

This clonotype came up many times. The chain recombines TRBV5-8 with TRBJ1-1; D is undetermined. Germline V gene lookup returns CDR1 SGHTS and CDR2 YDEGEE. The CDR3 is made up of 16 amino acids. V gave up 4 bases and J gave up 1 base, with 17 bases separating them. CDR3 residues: CASSAPLGRKNTEAFF. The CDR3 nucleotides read TGTGCCAGCAGCGCCCCCTTGGGCAGAAAGAACACTGAAGCTTTCTTT.

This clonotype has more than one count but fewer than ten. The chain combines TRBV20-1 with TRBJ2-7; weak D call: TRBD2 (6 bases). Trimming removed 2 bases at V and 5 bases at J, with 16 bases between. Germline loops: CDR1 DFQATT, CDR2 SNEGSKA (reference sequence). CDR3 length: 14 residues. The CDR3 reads CSARSRQGGHEQYF. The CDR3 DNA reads TGCAGTGCTAGAAGTAGGCAGGGAGGTCACGAGCAGTACTTC.

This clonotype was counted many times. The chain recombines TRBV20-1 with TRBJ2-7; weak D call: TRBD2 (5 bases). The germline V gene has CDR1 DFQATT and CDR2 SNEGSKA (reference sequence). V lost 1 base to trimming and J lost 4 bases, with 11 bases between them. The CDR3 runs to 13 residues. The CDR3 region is CSARGLSGYEQYF. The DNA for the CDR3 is TGCAGTGCTAGAGGACTATCTGGGTACGAGCAGTACTTC.

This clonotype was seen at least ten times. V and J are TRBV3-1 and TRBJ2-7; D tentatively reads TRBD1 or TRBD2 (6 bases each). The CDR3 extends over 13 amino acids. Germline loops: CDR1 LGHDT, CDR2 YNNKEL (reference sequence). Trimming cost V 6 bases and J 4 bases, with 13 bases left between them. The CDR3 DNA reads TGTGCCAGCAGTCCTGGGGGGCATTACGAGCAGTACTTC. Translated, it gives CASSPGGHYEQYF.

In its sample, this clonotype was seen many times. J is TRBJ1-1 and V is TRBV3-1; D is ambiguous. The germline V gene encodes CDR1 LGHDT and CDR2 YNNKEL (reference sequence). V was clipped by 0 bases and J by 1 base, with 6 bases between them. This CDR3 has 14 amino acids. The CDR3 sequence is CASSQDLANTEAFF. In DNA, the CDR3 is TGTGCCAGCAGCCAAGATTTAGCGAACACTGAAGCTTTCTTT. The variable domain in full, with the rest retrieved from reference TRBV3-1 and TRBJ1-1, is DTAVSQTPKYLVTQMGNDKSIKCEQNLGHDTMYWYKQDSKKFLKIMFSYNNKELIINETVPNRFSPKSPDKAHLNLHINSLELGDSAVYFCASSQDLANTEAFFGQGTRLTVV.

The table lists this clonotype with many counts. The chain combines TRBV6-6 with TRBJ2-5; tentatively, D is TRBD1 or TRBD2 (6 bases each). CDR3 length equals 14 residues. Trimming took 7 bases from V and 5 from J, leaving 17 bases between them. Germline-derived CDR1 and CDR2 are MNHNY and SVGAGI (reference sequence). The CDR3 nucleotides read TGTGCCAGCACGACGGGGGCTCTCTGGGAGACCCAGTACTTC. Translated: CASTTGALWETQYF.

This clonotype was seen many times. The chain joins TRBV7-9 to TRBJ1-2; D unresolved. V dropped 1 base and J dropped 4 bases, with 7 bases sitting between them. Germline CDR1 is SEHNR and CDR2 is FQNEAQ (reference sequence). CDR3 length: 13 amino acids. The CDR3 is CASSLGPLYGYTF. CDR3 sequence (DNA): TGTGCCAGCAGCTTAGGTCCCCTCTATGGCTACACCTTC.

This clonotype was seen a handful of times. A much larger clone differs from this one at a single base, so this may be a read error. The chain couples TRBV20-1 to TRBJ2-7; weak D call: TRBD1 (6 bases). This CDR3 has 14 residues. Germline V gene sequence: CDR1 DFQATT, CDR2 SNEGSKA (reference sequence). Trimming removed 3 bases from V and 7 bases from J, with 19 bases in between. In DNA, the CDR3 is TGCAGTGCTAGGAAAGGGGGATCGGGGTTTGAGCAGTACTTC. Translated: CSARKGGSGFEQYF.

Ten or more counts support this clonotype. This CDR3 is CATLKGAGYNEQFF. Written as DNA, the CDR3 is TGTGCCACCTTGAAGGGGGCGGGGTACAATGAGCAGTTCTTC. The V and J genes are TRBV7-2 and TRBJ2-1; D may be TRBD1 (7 bases). Germline loops: CDR1 SGHTA, CDR2 FQGNSA. The CDR3 is 14 amino acids. Trimming left V 10 bases short and J 4 bases short, with 17 bases between. Complete variable domain (other parts from reference TRBV7-2 and TRBJ2-1): GAGVSQSPSNKVTEKGKDVELRCDPISGHTALYWYRQSLGQGLEFLIYFQGNSAPDKSGLPSDRFSAERTGGSVSTLTIQRTQQEDSAVYLCATLKGAGYNEQFFGPGTRLTVL.

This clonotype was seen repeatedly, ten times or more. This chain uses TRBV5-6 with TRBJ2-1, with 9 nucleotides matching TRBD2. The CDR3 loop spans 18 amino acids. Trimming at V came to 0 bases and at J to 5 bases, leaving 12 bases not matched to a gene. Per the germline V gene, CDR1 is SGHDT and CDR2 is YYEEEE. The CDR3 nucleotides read TGTGCCAGCAGCTTGGCACGGGCGCTGACTAGCGGTAACAATGAGCAGTTCTTC. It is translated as CASSLARALTSGNNEQFF. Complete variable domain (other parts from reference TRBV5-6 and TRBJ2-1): DAGVTQSPTHLIKTRGQQVTLRCSPKSGHDTVSWYQQALGQGPQFIFQYYEEEERQRGNFPDRFSGHQFPNYSSELNVNALLLGDSALYLCASSLARALTSGNNEQFFGPGTRLTVL.

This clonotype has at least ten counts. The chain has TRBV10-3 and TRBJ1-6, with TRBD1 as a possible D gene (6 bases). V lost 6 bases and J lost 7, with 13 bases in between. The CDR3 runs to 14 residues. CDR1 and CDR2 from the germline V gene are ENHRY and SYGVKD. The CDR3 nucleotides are TGTGCCATCAGGCCTGGACAGCTCAATTCACCCCTCCACTTT. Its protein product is CAIRPGQLNSPLHF.

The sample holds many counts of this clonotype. CDR3 nucleotide sequence: TGCGCCAGCAGCCCCGGAGCTCGAGACAATGAGCAGTTCTTC. Translation gives CASSPGARDNEQFF. J is TRBJ2-1 and V is TRBV4-3; D is unclear. This CDR3 is 14 amino acids long. CDR1 LGHNA and CDR2 YSLEER come from the germline V gene. V lost 4 bases and J 5 bases, leaving 12 bases between the germline ends.

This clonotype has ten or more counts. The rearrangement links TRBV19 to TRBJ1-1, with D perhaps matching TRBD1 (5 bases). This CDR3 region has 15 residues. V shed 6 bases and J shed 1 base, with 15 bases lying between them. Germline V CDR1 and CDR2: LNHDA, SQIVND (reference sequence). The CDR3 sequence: CASRAQGVGNTEAFF. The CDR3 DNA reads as TGTGCCAGTAGAGCCCAGGGAGTGGGGAACACTGAAGCTTTCTTT.

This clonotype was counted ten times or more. DNA for the CDR3: TGCAGTGCTAGAGTAGTACAGGGGGCTGGTCTGAACACTGAAGCTTTCTTT. It encodes CSARVVQGAGLNTEAFF. The rearrangement uses TRBV20-1 and TRBJ1-1; 9 nucleotides line up with TRBD1. Losses at the gene ends were 1 base for V and 0 bases for J; bases not matched to a gene: 9. Per germline, CDR1 DFQATT and CDR2 SNEGSKA (reference sequence). This CDR3 has 17 residues.

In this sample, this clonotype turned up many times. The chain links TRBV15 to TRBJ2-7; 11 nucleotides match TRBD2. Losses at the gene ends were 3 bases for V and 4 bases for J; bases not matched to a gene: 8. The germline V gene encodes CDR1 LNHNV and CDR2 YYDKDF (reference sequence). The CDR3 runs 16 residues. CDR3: CATSSGGASGGYEQYF. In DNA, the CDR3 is TGTGCCACCAGCAGCGGAGGCGCTAGCGGGGGGTACGAGCAGTACTTC.

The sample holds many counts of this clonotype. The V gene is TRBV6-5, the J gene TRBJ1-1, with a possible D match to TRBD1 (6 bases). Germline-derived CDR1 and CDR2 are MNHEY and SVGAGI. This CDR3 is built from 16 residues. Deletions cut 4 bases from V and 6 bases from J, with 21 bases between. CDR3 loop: CASSFRGPGGGAEAFF. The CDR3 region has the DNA TGTGCCAGCAGTTTTCGGGGGCCCGGCGGCGGCGCTGAAGCTTTCTTT.

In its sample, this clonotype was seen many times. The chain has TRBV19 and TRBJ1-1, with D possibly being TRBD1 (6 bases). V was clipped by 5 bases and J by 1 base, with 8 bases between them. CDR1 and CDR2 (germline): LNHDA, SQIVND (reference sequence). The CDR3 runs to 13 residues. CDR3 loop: CASSSGENTEAFF. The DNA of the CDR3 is TGTGCCAGTAGTTCAGGGGAGAACACTGAAGCTTTCTTT.